One and the same sample provided the 5 T cell receptor beta chains below, sequenced in a study of cytomegalovirus exposure and HLA in healthy donors. 13 Jbeta primers and 60 Vbeta primers were used for the PCR. Assay used: immunoSEQ multiplex PCR; TCRdb lists only in-frame clones, some missing. The sample holds under 250,000 clones, more than 70% seen once. The sample consisted of PBMCs. The source is a human donor in good health.

The V and J genes are TRBV6-5 and TRBJ2-1; 7 bases match TRBD2. The V gene's germline CDR1 is MNHEY and CDR2 SVGAGI. V was clipped by 2 bases and J by 6 bases; unmatched bases: 7. The CDR3 spans 15 residues. The CDR3 bases are TGTGCCAGCAGTTACGGGGAGGGGAGGTTCAATGAGCAGTTCTTC. Translated, it gives CASSYGEGRFNEQFF.

V usage is TRBV7-9 and J usage is TRBJ1-2; 10 bases map to TRBD1. CDR1 is SEHNR, CDR2 FQNEAQ, per germline (reference sequence). V dropped 4 bases and J dropped 5; count of bases not matched to a gene: 7. The CDR3 is 15 amino acids. The CDR3 nucleotides read TGTGCCAGCAGCTCAGACAGGGGGCGGGGATATGGCTACACCTTC. Translated, it gives CASSSDRGRGYGYTF.

The count of this clone is one. The rearrangement uses TRBV7-8 and TRBJ2-1; D unresolved. CDR1 SGHVS and CDR2 FQNEAQ come from the germline V gene. Deletions cut 1 base from V and 8 bases from J, with 15 bases between. The CDR3 sequence is 15 residues long. CDR3 amino acids: CASSLVRVRFDEQFF. DNA of the CDR3: TGTGCCAGCAGCTTAGTACGGGTTCGATTCGATGAGCAGTTCTTC.

The chain recombines TRBV9 with TRBJ2-7; TRBD2 aligns across 7 bases. Germline loops: CDR1 SGDLS, CDR2 YYNGEE. The CDR3 runs 15 residues. Unmatched junction bases numbered 3, after V lost 0 bases and J lost 0 bases. CDR3 amino acids: CASSVDGGGSYEQYF. CDR3 DNA sequence: TGTGCCAGCAGCGTAGACGGCGGGGGCTCCTACGAGCAGTACTTC.

Only one count was recorded for this clone. CDR3 sequence (DNA): TGTGCCAGCAGCTTCCTCCGGGTCCACGAGCAGTACTTC. Its protein is CASSFLRVHEQYF. J is TRBJ2-7 and V is TRBV7-2; D unresolved. Deletions cut 3 bases from V and 5 bases from J, with 11 bases between. CDR3 size: 13 residues. The germline V gene encodes CDR1 SGHTA and CDR2 FQGNSA.